This T cell receptor (beta chain) was sequenced for a study of CXCR3-negative and CXCR3-positive naive CD8 T cells. Regarding the study as a whole: TRB CDR3s were more hydrophobic in CXCR3-positive than in CXCR3-negative naive cells.

The authors prepared UMI-labeled TRB cDNA libraries by 5' RACE. TCRdb reprocessed the 5' RACE reads, keeping one entry per CDR3 protein, no DNA. The sample data list 120,000 to 150,000 distinct CDR3 sequences. The CDR3 runs to 14 residues. The germline V gene has CDR1 SEHNR and CDR2 FQNEAQ (reference sequence). Worth noting for this clonotype: Its specificity is not known.

The sample consisted of naive CXCR3+ CD8+ T cells from blood. As to subset: CD45RO-CCR7+CD27+CD95- naive CD8+ T cells expressing CXCR3 (TNR3+). This sequence joins TRBV7-9 and TRBJ2-5; TCRdb proposes TRBD1, but this gene call is untestable without DNA. The sequence came from a human donor in good health. Some clones in this sample may be carry-over from other donors' samples. The CDR3 reads CASSLTDPGETQYF.